This TCR beta chain was sequenced during a study of OX40 agonist ivuxolimab in advanced cancers. Looking at the study overall: Participants averaged approximately 61 years of age (range roughly 23 to 79) and were around 85% male. Previous treatment with anti-PD-1, anti-PD-L1 or anti-CTLA-4 therapy was allowed; 40% had received some.

Between the trimmed V and J ends, which lost 5 bases and 3 bases, there was a span of 17 bases. The CDR3 has 16 amino acids. Germline CDR1 SEHNR, CDR2 FQNEAQ (reference sequence). Patients were excluded for autoimmune disease history or systemic immunosuppression. The study sampled blood at baseline, cycle 4 day 1, and cycle 7 day 1. Clones were sequenced by immunoSEQ multiplex PCR, and TCRdb holds only the in-frame ones, with some missing. The sample shows tens of thousands of clones, about 86% of them seen only once. This sample comprised CD4+ or CD8+ T cells sorted from blood, obtained in a trial of the OX40 agonist ivuxolimab. The sequence was collected from an adult with an advanced solid tumor such as melanoma, head and neck, liver or kidney cancer. V usage is TRBV7-9 and J usage is TRBJ1-5; TRBD1 might be the D (6 bases). The CDR3 is CASSLQGGGPNQPQHF. CDR3 nucleotide sequence: TGTGCCAGCAGCCTACAGGGCGGAGGGCCCAATCAGCCCCAGCATTTT. Looking up the rest from reference TRBV7-9 and TRBJ1-5 gives the full variable domain: DTGVSQNPRHKITKRGQNVTFRCDPISEHNRLYWYRQTLGQGPEFLTYFQNEAQLEKSRLLSDRFSAERPKGSFSTLEIQRTEQGDSAMYLCASSLQGGGPNQPQHFGDGTRLSIL.